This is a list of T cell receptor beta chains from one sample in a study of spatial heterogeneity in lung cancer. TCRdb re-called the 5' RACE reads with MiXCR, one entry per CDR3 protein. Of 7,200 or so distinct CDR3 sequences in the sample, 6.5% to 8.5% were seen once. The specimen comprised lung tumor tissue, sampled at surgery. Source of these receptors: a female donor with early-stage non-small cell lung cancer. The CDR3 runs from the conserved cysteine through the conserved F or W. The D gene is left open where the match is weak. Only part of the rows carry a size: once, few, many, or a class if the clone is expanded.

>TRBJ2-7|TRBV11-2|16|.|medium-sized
TGTGCCAGCAGGTTTGCTCCCCGGCCCTTGTTGGGCGAGCAGTACTTC
CASRFAPRPLLGEQYF
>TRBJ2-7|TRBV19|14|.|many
TGTGCCAGTAGTGAGGCTAGTGGTACTCGCGAGCAGTACTTC
CASSEASGTREQYF
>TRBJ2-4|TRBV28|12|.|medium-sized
TGTGCCAGCAGTTCGGGGATGTACATTCAGTACTTC
CASSSGMYIQYF
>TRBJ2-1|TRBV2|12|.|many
TGTGCCAGCAGTGGGGACTCCAATGAGCAGTTCTTC
CASSGDSNEQFF
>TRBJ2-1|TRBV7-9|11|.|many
TGTGCCAGCAGCCCGGGATTTGAGCAGTTCTTC
CASSPGFEQFF
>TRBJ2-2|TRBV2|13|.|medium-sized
TGTGCCAGCAGGTTCGGGGACACCGGGGAGCTGTTTTTT
CASRFGDTGELFF
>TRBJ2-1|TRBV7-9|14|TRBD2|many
TGTGCCAGCAGCCGACTAGCGGGAGCGTGGGAGCAGTTCTTC
CASSRLAGAWEQFF
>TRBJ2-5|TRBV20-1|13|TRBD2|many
TGCAGTGCAGGACTAGCGGGAGACGGGACCCAGTACTTC
CSAGLAGDGTQYF
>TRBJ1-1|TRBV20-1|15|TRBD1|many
TGCAGTGCTAGAGATCACAGACAGGGTAACACTGAAGCTTTCTTT
CSARDHRQGNTEAFF
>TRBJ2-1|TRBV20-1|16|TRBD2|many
TGCAGTGCTAGAGTTGGCGGGGGGAAATCCTACAATGAGCAGTTCTTC
CSARVGGGKSYNEQFF
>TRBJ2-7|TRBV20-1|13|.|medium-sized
TGCAGTGCTAGCCCCCTCGGGACCAACGAGCAGTACTTC
CSASPLGTNEQYF
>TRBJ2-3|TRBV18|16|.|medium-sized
TGTGCCAGCTCACCAATGACCCCCCAAGCCGCAGATACGCAGTATTTT
CASSPMTPQAADTQYF
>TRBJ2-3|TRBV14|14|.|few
TGTGCCAGCAGCCAAGGACTACCCACAGATACGCAGTATTTT
CASSQGLPTDTQYF
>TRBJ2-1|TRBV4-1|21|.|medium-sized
TGCGCCAGCAGCCAAGATTCCGACAAAAGGCTCAGACTTCCCTCAGGCAATGAGCAGTTCTTC
CASSQDSDKRLRLPSGNEQFF
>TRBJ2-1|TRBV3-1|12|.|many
TGTGCCAGCAGCCGGGGGAAGAATGAGCAGTTCTTC
CASSRGKNEQFF
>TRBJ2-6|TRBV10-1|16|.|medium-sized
TGCGCCAGCAGTAAAAAAACAGTTTCTGGGGCCAACGTCCTGACTTTC
CASSKKTVSGANVLTF
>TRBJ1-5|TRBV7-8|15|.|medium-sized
TGTGCCAGCAGCCAAGGGGCAGGAGGTAATCAGCCCCAGCATTTT
CASSQGAGGNQPQHF
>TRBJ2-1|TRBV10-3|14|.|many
TGTGCCATCAGTGATCAGAGCGGTTACGGTGAGCAGTTCTTC
CAISDQSGYGEQFF
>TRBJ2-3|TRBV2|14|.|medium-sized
TGTGCCAGCAGTGCGTCACCCACCCTTTGGGGGCAGTATTTT
CASSASPTLWGQYF
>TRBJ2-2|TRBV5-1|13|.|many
TGCGCCAGCAGCTTACATGAAGACGGGGAGCTGTTTTTT
CASSLHEDGELFF
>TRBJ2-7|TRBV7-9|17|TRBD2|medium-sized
TGTGCCAGCAGCCCAGGGGTTCGGGCTAGCGGGAGTTACGAGCAGTACTTC
CASSPGVRASGSYEQYF
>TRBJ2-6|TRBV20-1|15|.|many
TGCAGTGCTAGAGATGGAGGCGCTGGGGCCAACGTCCTGACTTTC
CSARDGGAGANVLTF
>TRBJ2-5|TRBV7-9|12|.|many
TGTGCCAGCAGCTTTAGCCAAGAGACCCAGTACTTC
CASSFSQETQYF
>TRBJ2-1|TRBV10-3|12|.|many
TGTGCCATCAGTGTTGTAGACAATGAGCAGTTCTTC
CAISVVDNEQFF
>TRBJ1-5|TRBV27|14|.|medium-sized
TGTGCCAGCATGCCGTGGGGTAGCAATCAGCCCCAGCATTTT
CASMPWGSNQPQHF
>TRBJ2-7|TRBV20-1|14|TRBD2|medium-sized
TGCAGTGCTAGCCGGACTAGCGGCCCCTACGAGCAGTACTTC
CSASRTSGPYEQYF
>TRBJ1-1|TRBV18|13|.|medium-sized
TGTGCCAGCTCACCGACGGGCGGGGCTGAAGCTTTCTTT
CASSPTGGAEAFF
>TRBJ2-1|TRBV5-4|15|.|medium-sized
TGTGCCAGCAGCTTGGGAGGGGGACCCTACAATGAGCAGTTCTTC
CASSLGGGPYNEQFF
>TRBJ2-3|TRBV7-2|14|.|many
TGTGCCAGCAGCCCCCCGGAACCTCGGGATACGCAGTATTTT
CASSPPEPRDTQYF
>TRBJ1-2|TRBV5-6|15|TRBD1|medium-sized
TGTGCCAGCAGCTTGGGGACAGGAGAAGGCTATGGCTACACCTTC
CASSLGTGEGYGYTF
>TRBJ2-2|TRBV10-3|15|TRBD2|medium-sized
TGTGCCATCAAAGATAGCGGGACTTCGGGCGGGGAGCTGTTTTTT
CAIKDSGTSGGELFF
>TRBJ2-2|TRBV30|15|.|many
TGTGCCTGGAGGGGGGGGCTAGCGGCCCCCGGGGAGCTGTTTTTT
CAWRGGLAAPGELFF
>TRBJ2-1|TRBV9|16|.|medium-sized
TGTGCCAGCTCCCCCCGAGCGGACTGGTCCTACAATGAGCAGTTCTTC
CASSPRADWSYNEQFF
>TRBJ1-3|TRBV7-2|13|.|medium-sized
TGTGCCAGCAGCTCGGGGCAGGGAAACACCATATATTTT
CASSSGQGNTIYF
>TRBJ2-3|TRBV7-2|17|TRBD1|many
TGTGCCAGCAGCTTCCCCCTGGACAGGGCAAATACCGATACGCAGTATTTT
CASSFPLDRANTDTQYF
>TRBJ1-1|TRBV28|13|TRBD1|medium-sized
TGTGCCAGCAGAGGGACAGCCAACACTGAAGCTTTCTTT
CASRGTANTEAFF
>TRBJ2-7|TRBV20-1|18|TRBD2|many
TGCAGTGCTGAAGAGGGGCGCGGGAGGGATCAACAACTCTACGAGCAGTACTTC
CSAEEGRGRDQQLYEQYF
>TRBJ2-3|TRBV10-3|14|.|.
TGTGCCATCAGTACGGAGCCTAGCACAGATACGCAGTATTTT
CAISTEPSTDTQYF
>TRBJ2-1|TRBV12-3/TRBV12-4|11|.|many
TGTGCCAGCAGTCCTGGCGGGGAGCAGTTCTTC
CASSPGGEQFF
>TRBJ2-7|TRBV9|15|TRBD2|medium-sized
TGTGCCAGCAGCTCCAGCGGGGCTAGCTCCTACGAGCAGTACTTC
CASSSSGASSYEQYF
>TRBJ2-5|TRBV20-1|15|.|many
TGCAGTGCTAGAGATATTGGGGGATCGTGGGAGACCCAGTACTTC
CSARDIGGSWETQYF
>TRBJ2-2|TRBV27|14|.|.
TGTGCCAGCAGTTTATCCCTCAGGGCCGGGGAGCTGTTTTTT
CASSLSLRAGELFF
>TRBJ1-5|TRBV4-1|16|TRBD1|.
TGCGCCAGCAGCCTTGCCGGGACAGGGACGCGTCAGCCCCAGCATTTT
CASSLAGTGTRQPQHF
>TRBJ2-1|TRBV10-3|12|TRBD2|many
TGTGCCATCAGTGAGTCGTTAGCGGGCCTTAGCTTC
CAISESLAGLSF
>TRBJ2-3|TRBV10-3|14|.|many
TGTGCCATCAGTGAGTTCAGGGGCCGAGATACGCAGTATTTT
CAISEFRGRDTQYF
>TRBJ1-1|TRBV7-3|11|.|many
TGTGCCAGCAGCTCCGGGAGTGAAGCTTTCTTT
CASSSGSEAFF
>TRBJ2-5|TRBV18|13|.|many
TGTGCCAGCTCACCACGGGTCCGGGAGACCCAGTACTTC
CASSPRVRETQYF
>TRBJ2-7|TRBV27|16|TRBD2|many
TGTGCCAGCACCCCTAGCGGGAAGGCCTACACCTACGAGCAGTACTTC
CASTPSGKAYTYEQYF